These 27 T cell receptor beta chains originate from one sample sequenced in a study of CD4 T cells in relation to SARS-CoV-2 and coronaviruses. Clones were read by immunoSEQ multiplex PCR, and TCRdb kept only the in-frame ones, dropping some. Altogether approximately 17,000 clones are present, 79% being singletons, with the ten largest covering approximately 10%. Their specific antigens are unknown. Before the COVID-19 pandemic, during about 2011-2019, CD4+ T cells were taken from unexposed donors. The cells were cultured for 10 days before CD4+ T cells were isolated. The sequencing input was CD4+ T cells from PBMCs, cultured in vitro. The receptor set was obtained from a human donor in good health.

The gene calls are TRBV2 and TRBJ2-2; D not resolved. Germline assignment: CDR1 SNHLY and CDR2 FYNNEI. The V end lost 1 base, the J end lost 5 bases, and 5 bases lay between the germline ends. CDR3 length: 13 residues. The CDR3 DNA follows: TGTGCCAGCAGTGAAGAGTCTACCGGGGAGCTGTTTTTT. This translates into CASSEESTGELFF.

The chain joins TRBV10-1 to TRBJ2-7, with D possibly being TRBD2 (5 bases). This CDR3 contains 12 residues. With 8 bases removed from V and 2 bases from J, the gap between germline ends came to 10 bases. Germline CDR1 WNHNN, CDR2 SYGVQD (reference sequence). The CDR3 reads CASGEQPYEQYF. The CDR3 bases are TGCGCCAGCGGGGAGCAGCCCTACGAGCAGTACTTC.

The J gene is TRBJ1-2, the V gene TRBV19; D might be TRBD1 (5 bases). The germline V gene encodes CDR1 LNHDA and CDR2 SQIVND (reference sequence). The CDR3 is 14 residues long. Trimming removed 5 bases from V and 6 bases from J, with 16 bases in between. CDR3 sequence: CASSGGTEVHGYTF. The CDR3 coding sequence is TGTGCCAGTAGTGGCGGGACGGAGGTCCATGGCTACACCTTC.

The chain has TRBV12-3 or TRBV12-4 and TRBJ1-2; 7 nucleotides align to TRBD1. The CDR3 length is 13 residues. With 7 bases clipped from V and 7 bases from J, the junction kept 9 bases outside the gene matches. In DNA, the CDR3 is TGTGCCAGCACACCAGACAGGGTAGCTGGCTACACCTTC. Its protein is CASTPDRVAGYTF.

This clone has a handful of counts. The chain combines TRBV4-3 with TRBJ2-1; TRBD2 is a possible D gene (5 bases). CDR1 and CDR2 from the germline V gene are LGHNA and YSLEER. Trimming stripped 2 bases from V and 0 bases from J, with 11 bases between. The CDR3 totals 16 residues. CDR3 amino acids: CASSQSPGDSYNEQFF. As DNA, the CDR3 is TGCGCCAGCAGCCAATCCCCCGGGGACTCCTACAATGAGCAGTTCTTC.

The chain recombines TRBV4-3 with TRBJ1-2, with 10 bases that match TRBD1. Trimming took 5 bases from V and 3 from J; bases not matched to a gene: 9. CDR3 size: 16 residues. Germline loops: CDR1 LGHNA, CDR2 YSLEER. In nucleotides, the CDR3 is TGCGCCAGCAGCGACCGGGACAGGGGACTTGACTATGGCTACACCTTC. Protein sequence: CASSDRDRGLDYGYTF.

This clone has only one observation. This rearrangement joins TRBV5-4 to TRBJ2-5; a possible D gene is TRBD2 (6 bases). CDR3 size: 13 residues. Germline values: CDR1 SGHNT, CDR2 YYREEE (reference sequence). The V and J ends lost 4 bases and 1 base respectively, with 8 bases between them. The CDR3 loop is CASSRDFQETQYF. CDR3 sequence (DNA): TGTGCCAGCAGCCGGGACTTCCAAGAGACCCAGTACTTC.

V and J are TRBV25-1 and TRBJ1-2; 8 bases match TRBD1. Germline lookup yields CDR1 MGHDK and CDR2 SYGVNS. CDR3 length: 13 residues. The V segment lost 6 bases and the J segment 6 bases; nucleotides outside the gene matches: 6. CDR3 nucleotide sequence: TGTGCCAGCAGCAACAGGGGGAGAGATGGCTACACCTTC. Translation gives CASSNRGRDGYTF.

The rearrangement uses TRBV5-1 and TRBJ2-3; 13 positions agree with TRBD2. Trimming cost V 0 bases and J 0 bases; bases outside gene matches: 4. Per the germline V gene, CDR1 is SGHRS and CDR2 is YFSETQ. The CDR3 sequence is 18 residues long. The chain's CDR3 is CASSLGTSGGLSTDTQYF. DNA for the CDR3: TGCGCCAGCAGCTTGGGGACTAGCGGGGGACTTAGCACAGATACGCAGTATTTT.

The V call is TRBV3-1 (or the pseudogene TRBV3-2), the J call TRBJ1-4; 7 nucleotides match TRBD1. Germline V lookup: CDR1 LGHDT, CDR2 YNNKEL (reference sequence). The CDR3 is 14 residues long. The trim removed 5 bases at V and 3 bases at J, leaving 3 bases unmatched. CDR3 residues: CASSSGTANEKLFF. The DNA of the CDR3 is TGTGCCAGCAGCTCCGGGACAGCTAATGAAAAACTGTTTTTT.

This chain uses TRBV30 with TRBJ2-1; TRBD2 aligns across 8 bases. Unmatched junction bases numbered 6, after V lost 0 bases and J lost 8 bases. The CDR3 sequence is 14 residues long. Germline V gene sequence: CDR1 GTSNPN, CDR2 SVGIG (reference sequence). The CDR3 sequence: CAWSVQLAVDEQFF. CDR3 in DNA: TGTGCCTGGAGTGTACAACTAGCGGTCGATGAGCAGTTCTTC.

This clone showed up just a few times. The chain links TRBV23-1 to TRBJ1-4, with D perhaps TRBD1 (5 bases). TRBV23-1 is classed as an ORF, of uncertain function. The V and J ends lost 2 bases and 6 bases respectively, with 13 bases between them. CDR3 length equals 15 residues. CDR3 sequence reads: CASSQRLPRDEKLFF. In nucleotides, the CDR3 is TGCGCCAGCAGTCAAAGACTTCCCAGGGATGAAAAACTGTTTTTT.

The chain is built from TRBV9 and TRBJ1-1; no clear D. CDR1 and CDR2 (germline): SGDLS, YYNGEE. V shed 4 bases and J shed 4 bases, with 14 bases lying between them. The CDR3 covers 14 residues. The chain's CDR3 is CASSQDGRSTEAFF. The CDR3 DNA sequence: TGTGCCAGCAGCCAAGACGGTAGAAGCACTGAAGCTTTCTTT.

Comments on this clone: Sequence at one end of the junction differs from germline and may be a read error. The chain links TRBV13 to TRBJ2-5; 9 bases align to TRBD2. The CDR3 runs to 14 residues. Germline-derived CDR1 and CDR2 are PRHDT and FYEKMQ (reference sequence). CDR3 in amino acids: CASRLAGARKTQYF. The CDR3 bases are TGTGCCAGCAGGTTAGCGGGGGCCCGGAAGACCCAGTACTTC.

The chain carries TRBV2 and TRBJ1-1; 9 bases map to TRBD1. V trimming: 5 bases; J trimming: 0 bases; junction bases outside the gene matches: 7. The CDR3 is 16 residues long. Germline V CDR1 and CDR2: SNHLY, FYNNEI. The CDR3: CASSQLRTGVNTEAFF. The CDR3 DNA reads TGTGCCAGCAGTCAGCTGAGGACAGGGGTGAACACTGAAGCTTTCTTT. The full variable domain, in which reference TRBV2 and TRBJ1-1 provide the parts outside the CDR3, is EPEVTQTPSHQVTQMGQEVILRCVPISNHLYFYWYRQILGQKVEFLVSFYNNEISEKSEIFDDQFSVERPDGSNFTLKIRSTKLEDSAMYFCASSQLRTGVNTEAFFGQGTRLTVV.

The V gene is TRBV3-1 (or the pseudogene TRBV3-2), the J gene TRBJ2-7, with 9 bases fitting TRBD2. The CDR3 runs 16 residues. In germline, CDR1 is LGHDT, CDR2 YNNKEL (reference sequence). V lost 1 base to trimming and J lost 3 bases; unmatched junction nucleotides: 7. CDR3 DNA sequence: TGTGCCAGCAGCCAAGGTGGTAGCGGGGGATTCTACGAGCAGTACTTC. This encodes CASSQGGSGGFYEQYF.

This chain joins TRBV4-3 and TRBJ1-4; a possible D gene is TRBD1 (6 bases). CDR3 length: 15 residues. Trimming pared 0 bases from V and 7 bases from J, leaving 12 bases between. The germline gives CDR1 LGHNA, CDR2 YSLEER. The CDR3 nucleotides are TGCGCCAGCAGCCAAGATGCCCGCAGGGGTGAAAAACTGTTTTTT. This translates into CASSQDARRGEKLFF.

The chain is built from TRBV2 and TRBJ2-1; D unresolved. Germline CDR1 is SNHLY and CDR2 is FYNNEI. V lost 3 bases to trimming and J lost 5 bases, with 8 bases between them. This CDR3 is 13 amino acids long. The CDR3 DNA sequence: TGTGCCAGCAGTGATGTGGTAGACAATGAGCAGTTCTTC. Translation gives CASSDVVDNEQFF.

The CDR3 nucleotides are TGTGCCAGCAGCCAAGACCCCGGACAGGGGGCGTTATTCTCGTCCTATAATTCACCCCTCCACTTT. Translated: CASSQDPGQGALFSSYNSPLHF. The rearrangement uses TRBV3-1 (or the pseudogene TRBV3-2) and TRBJ1-6, with 11 bases fitting TRBD1. CDR3 size: 22 residues. Germline values: CDR1 LGHDT, CDR2 YNNKEL (reference sequence). With V trimmed by 0 bases and J by 1 base, 14 bases remained unmatched.

This chain uses TRBV25-1 with TRBJ1-6; no clear D gene. From germline, CDR1 is MGHDK and CDR2 SYGVNS. Trimming pared 1 base from V and 6 bases from J, leaving 10 bases between. This CDR3 comprises 15 residues. CDR3 nucleotide sequence: TGTGCCAGCAGTGAATTTAGTCTGGGTAATTCACCCCTCCACTTT. Translated: CASSEFSLGNSPLHF.

This clone occurred a few times. The V gene is TRBV5-6, the J gene TRBJ2-7, with 10 bases fitting TRBD2. The CDR3 consists of 15 residues. Germline V gives CDR1 SGHDT, CDR2 YYEEEE. The junction had 9 bases not matched to a gene; V was cut back by 4 bases and J by 5 bases. Written as DNA, the CDR3 is TGTGCCAGCAGCGACTCCGGGACTAGCGTCCACGAGCAGTACTTC. Protein product: CASSDSGTSVHEQYF.

The chain has TRBV7-8 and TRBJ2-1; 9 nucleotides agree with TRBD1. V shed 7 bases and J 3 bases; nucleotides not matched to a gene: 4. CDR3 length equals 14 residues. Germline loops: CDR1 SGHVS, CDR2 FQNEAQ. The CDR3 protein is CASNPGQGYNEQFF. CDR3 coding DNA: TGTGCCAGCAACCCGGGACAGGGCTACAATGAGCAGTTCTTC.

The CDR3 reads CASSLGSRTGTNEKLFF. In DNA form, the CDR3 reads TGTGCCAGCAGCTTAGGGTCCCGGACAGGTACTAATGAAAAACTGTTTTTT. The gene calls are TRBV7-6 and TRBJ1-4, with TRBD1 identical over 7 bases. The CDR3 sequence is 17 residues long. Germline V lookup: CDR1 SGHVS, CDR2 FNYEAQ. Losses at the gene ends were 1 base for V and 2 bases for J; bases not matched to a gene: 7.

J is TRBJ2-7 and V is TRBV6-5; TRBD2 agrees at 8 bases. Germline loops: CDR1 MNHEY, CDR2 SVGAGI. J lost 9 bases, V lost 2 bases, and 12 bases had no gene match. The CDR3 runs to 15 residues. As DNA, the CDR3 is TGTGCCAGCAGTTACGGACCACTAGCGGCCGACGCGCAGTACTTC. This sequence encodes CASSYGPLAADAQYF.

There are a few counts of this clone. This sequence joins TRBV7-9 and TRBJ1-5, with a tentative D call TRBD1 (6 bases). The V gene's germline CDR1 is SEHNR and CDR2 FQNEAQ (reference sequence). CDR3 length equals 14 residues. Trimming left V 1 base short and J 3 bases short, with 7 bases between. CDR3 nucleotide sequence: TGTGCCAGCAGCTTAGGGGGGCTCAATCAGCCCCAGCATTTT. This sequence encodes CASSLGGLNQPQHF. The full variable domain, with the rest looked up from reference TRBV7-9 and TRBJ1-5, is DTGVSQNPRHKITKRGQNVTFRCDPISEHNRLYWYRQTLGQGPEFLTYFQNEAQLEKSRLLSDRFSAERPKGSFSTLEIQRTEQGDSAMYLCASSLGGLNQPQHFGDGTRLSIL.

The rearrangement joins TRBV15 to TRBJ2-1; 7 bases map to TRBD1. This CDR3 contains 17 residues. Trimming removed 5 bases from V and 6 bases from J; junction bases left unmatched: 16. The germline CDR1 and CDR2 sequences are LNHNV and YYDKDF (reference sequence). The DNA for the CDR3 is TGTGCCACCAGCTCCGGGCCGAACAGGGGTTTCCGCAATGAGCAGTTCTTC. It encodes CATSSGPNRGFRNEQFF.

This clone was seen a single time. The rearrangement links TRBV4-3 to TRBJ2-3; TRBD2 agrees at 11 bases. Unmatched junction bases numbered 5, after V lost 0 bases and J lost 3 bases. The CDR3 consists of 17 residues. Germline loops: CDR1 LGHNA, CDR2 YSLEER. CDR3 in DNA: TGCGCCAGCAGCCAAGATCGGCCTAGCGGGGGGACAGATACGCAGTATTTT. Its translation is CASSQDRPSGGTDTQYF.